These 20 T cell receptor beta chains originate from one sample sequenced in a study of early T cells in non-severe SARS-CoV-2 infection. From the 5' RACE reads, TCRdb called clonotypes with MiXCR, one entry per CDR3 protein. The data hold 55,000 to 65,000 distinct CDR3 sequences, with roughly 12% observed a single time. The starting material was whole blood, obtained at baseline. These receptors came from an adult who was a healthcare worker with PCR-confirmed SARS-CoV-2 infection or an uninfected control (not recorded which).

This clonotype was found many times. The chain recombines TRBV15 with TRBJ1-1, with a possible D match to TRBD1 (5 bases). The V gene lost 5 bases and the J gene lost 11 bases, with 18 bases spanning the gap. The CDR3 spans 13 residues. From germline, CDR1 is LNHNV and CDR2 YYDKDF (reference sequence). The CDR3 region has the DNA TGTGCCACCAGCCTTTTCGGTGGGGGATGGGCTTTCTTT. Encoded protein: CATSLFGGGWAFF.

This clonotype came up a few times. The rearrangement joins TRBV6-6 to TRBJ2-7; 9 nucleotides match TRBD1. The trim removed 4 bases at V and 7 bases at J, leaving 8 bases unmatched. CDR1 and CDR2 from the germline V gene are MNHNY and SVGAGI (reference sequence). This CDR3 is 14 amino acids long. In DNA, the CDR3 is TGTGCCAGCAGTTCCCGGGACAGGGTGGAGGAGCAGTACTTC. Its protein is CASSSRDRVEEQYF.

This clonotype was seen more than once but under ten times. The chain has TRBV27 and TRBJ1-2; no firm D call. The V end lost 1 base, the J end lost 6 bases, and 12 bases lay between the germline ends. The CDR3 length is 14 residues. Germline V CDR1 and CDR2: MNHEY, SMNVEV (reference sequence). The CDR3 protein is CASSLFGGINGYTF. In DNA, the CDR3 is TGTGCCAGCAGTTTATTTGGAGGGATAAATGGCTACACCTTC.

This clonotype showed up just a few times. The rearrangement uses TRBV14 and TRBJ2-1; possible D gene TRBD1, 6 bases. V was trimmed by 0 bases and J by 6 bases, leaving 6 bases between them. Germline CDR1 SGHDN, CDR2 FVKESK. The CDR3 is made up of 13 amino acids. CDR3 loop: CASSQDRGNEQFF. The CDR3 nucleotides read TGTGCCAGCAGCCAAGACAGGGGCAATGAGCAGTTCTTC. The variable domain in full, completed from reference TRBV14 and TRBJ2-1, reads EAGVTQFPSHSVIEKGQTVTLRCDPISGHDNLYWYRRVMGKEIKFLLHFVKESKQDESGMPNNRFLAERTGGTYSTLKVQPAELEDSGVYFCASSQDRGNEQFFGPGTRLTVL.

This clonotype was picked up many times. The chain couples TRBV6-4 to TRBJ2-5; a weak D match, TRBD2 (5 bases). Trimming removed 5 bases from V and 2 bases from J, with 9 bases in between. CDR1 is MRHNA and CDR2 is SNTAGT in the germline V gene. The CDR3 is 13 amino acids. CDR3 DNA: TGTGCCAGCAGTCAGACGGGACAAGAGACCCAGTACTTC. Translated, it gives CASSQTGQETQYF.

The DNA for the CDR3 is TGCAGTGCTAGAGTCCCCGTGGACAGGGGTATGTCCTATGGCTACACCTTC. The encoded protein is CSARVPVDRGMSYGYTF. The rearrangement joins TRBV20-1 to TRBJ1-2, with 9 bases lining up with TRBD1. The CDR3 has 17 residues. Per germline, CDR1 DFQATT and CDR2 SNEGSKA (reference sequence). Trimming took 1 base from V and 4 from J; bases not matched to a gene: 13.

This clonotype was counted at least ten times. The chain employs TRBV7-2 and TRBJ1-1; D remains ambiguous. In germline, CDR1 is SGHTA, CDR2 FQGNSA. With 2 bases removed from V and 0 bases from J, the gap between germline ends came to 4 bases. The CDR3 sequence is 13 residues long. The CDR3 loop is CASSLRMNTEAFF. CDR3 in DNA: TGTGCCAGCAGCTTAAGGATGAACACTGAAGCTTTCTTT.

Only a few counts were recorded for this clonotype. The chain employs TRBV2 and TRBJ2-3, with 10 bases aligning to TRBD2. Germline assignment: CDR1 SNHLY and CDR2 FYNNEI. This CDR3 spans 14 amino acids. The V and J ends lost 8 bases and 2 bases, in that order; junction bases with no gene match: 4. CDR3 loop: CASGLAGVTDTQYF. The CDR3 nucleotides are TGTGCCAGCGGGCTAGCGGGGGTCACAGATACGCAGTATTTT.

The V call is TRBV7-2, the J call TRBJ2-7; no firm D call. This CDR3 comprises 13 residues. In germline, CDR1 is SGHTA, CDR2 FQGNSA. Trimming took off 2 bases at V and 5 bases at J, with 10 bases between the two ends. The CDR3 spells CASSLRVVDEQYF. CDR3 nucleotide sequence: TGTGCCAGCAGCTTACGGGTGGTGGACGAGCAGTACTTC.

In its sample, this clonotype was seen many times. This sequence joins TRBV2 and TRBJ1-1; no firm D call. The CDR3 is 12 amino acids. The V end was cut by 3 bases, the J end by 1 base, with 3 bases between. Germline lookup yields CDR1 SNHLY and CDR2 FYNNEI. The CDR3 protein is CASSEENTEAFF. CDR3 bases: TGTGCCAGCAGTGAGGAGAACACTGAAGCTTTCTTT.

This chain links TRBV7-9 with TRBJ2-5; D is unclear. The ends were cut back, 5 bases at V and 3 bases at J, with 7 bases in the middle. The V gene's germline CDR1 is SEHNR and CDR2 FQNEAQ (reference sequence). The CDR3 has 12 amino acids. The CDR3 is CASSPREETQYF. As DNA, the CDR3 is TGTGCCAGCAGCCCGAGAGAAGAGACCCAGTACTTC.

V gene TRBV6-1 combines with J gene TRBJ2-7; D not certain. In germline, CDR1 is MNHNS, CDR2 SASEGT. V was shortened by 7 bases and J by 5 bases, with 12 bases between the two germline ends. CDR3 size: 12 residues. The CDR3 DNA reads TGTGCCAGCATTCGAATGCCCAACGAGCAGTACTTC. Translating it yields CASIRMPNEQYF.

The rearrangement uses TRBV27 and TRBJ1-1; 9 nucleotides agree with TRBD1. Per the germline V gene, CDR1 is MNHEY and CDR2 is SMNVEV (reference sequence). The CDR3 consists of 16 residues. The trim removed 6 bases at V and 5 bases at J, leaving 13 bases unmatched. The CDR3 sequence is CASSPGQGKMRTEAFF. The CDR3 DNA follows: TGTGCCAGCAGCCCGGGACAGGGCAAGATGAGGACTGAAGCTTTCTTT.

The chain links TRBV29-1 to TRBJ2-7; D remains unclear. V was cut by 0 bases and J by 4 bases, with 4 bases left in between. The germline CDR1 and CDR2 sequences are SQVTM and ANQGSEA. CDR3 length: 11 residues. The CDR3 region is CSVEDLYEQYF. CDR3 bases: TGCAGCGTTGAAGATCTGTACGAGCAGTACTTC.

The rearrangement joins TRBV20-1 to TRBJ2-7; a weak D match, TRBD1 (5 bases). V lost 1 base and J lost 0, with 10 bases in between. Germline V lookup: CDR1 DFQATT, CDR2 SNEGSKA (reference sequence). The CDR3 totals 14 residues. The CDR3 here is CSARARQSSYEQYF. CDR3 coding DNA: TGCAGTGCTAGAGCTAGACAGAGCTCCTACGAGCAGTACTTC.

There are a few counts of this clonotype. The J gene is TRBJ1-1, the V gene TRBV20-1, with TRBD1 as a possible D gene (5 bases). V lost 3 bases to trimming and J lost 3 bases, with 17 bases between them. The length of the CDR3 is 15 residues. Per germline, CDR1 DFQATT and CDR2 SNEGSKA (reference sequence). CDR3 nucleotides: TGCAGTGCTAGCCCCTCACTGACAGTGTACACTGAAGCTTTCTTT. Protein product: CSASPSLTVYTEAFF.

A word on this clonotype: This may come from a read error, since a much larger clone is one base off. The chain uses TRBV6-4 and TRBJ2-2; tentative D call: TRBD2 (7 bases). CDR1 and CDR2 from the germline V gene are MRHNA and SNTAGT. This CDR3 has 14 amino acids. The CDR3 loop reads CASSDGGATGELYF. The CDR3 nucleotides read TGTGCCAGCAGTGACGGGGGGGCCACCGGGGAGCTGTATTTT.

This clonotype was detected only a few times. The chain employs TRBV12-3 or TRBV12-4 and TRBJ1-5, with a tentative D call TRBD1 (6 bases). CDR3 length: 14 residues. Trimming stripped 6 bases from V and 6 bases from J, with 15 bases between. In DNA, the CDR3 is TGTGCCAGCAGGAGGGGGGGATCAGCTCAGCCCCAGCATTTT. This translates into CASRRGGSAQPQHF.

This clonotype was seen more than once but under ten times. The rearrangement links TRBV5-4 to TRBJ2-7, with D perhaps TRBD1 or TRBD2 (6 bases each). V gave up 4 bases and J gave up 0 bases, with 14 bases separating them. The germline V gene encodes CDR1 SGHNT and CDR2 YYREEE (reference sequence). The CDR3 extends over 15 amino acids. The CDR3 DNA reads as TGTGCCAGCAGCCCGGGGGCGGGGCCCTCCTACGAGCAGTACTTC. Protein product: CASSPGAGPSYEQYF.

This clonotype was seen many times. V is TRBV5-1 and J is TRBJ2-7, with a possible D match to TRBD1 (6 bases). Trimming stripped 4 bases from V and 6 bases from J, with 14 bases between. The germline V gene encodes CDR1 SGHRS and CDR2 YFSETQ. The CDR3 length is 13 residues. CDR3 amino acids: CASSRQDLGEQYF. The CDR3 DNA reads TGCGCCAGCAGCCGACAGGACTTAGGCGAGCAGTACTTC.